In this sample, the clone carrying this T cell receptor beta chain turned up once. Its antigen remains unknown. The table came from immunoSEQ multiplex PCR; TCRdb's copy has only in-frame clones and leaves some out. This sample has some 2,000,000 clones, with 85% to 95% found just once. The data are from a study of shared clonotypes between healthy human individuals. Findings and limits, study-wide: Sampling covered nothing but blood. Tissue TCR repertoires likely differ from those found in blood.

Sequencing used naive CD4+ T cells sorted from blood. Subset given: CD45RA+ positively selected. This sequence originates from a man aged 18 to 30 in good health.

The CDR3 spells CASSRGAETEQYF. The CDR3 bases are TGTGCCAGCAGTAGGGGGGCTGAGACGGAGCAGTACTTC. The chain employs TRBV6-5 and TRBJ2-7, with D possibly being TRBD1 or TRBD2 (6 bases each). The CDR3 runs to 13 residues. Germline V CDR1 and CDR2: MNHEY, SVGAGI. V shed 5 bases and J shed 7 bases, with 15 bases lying between them.